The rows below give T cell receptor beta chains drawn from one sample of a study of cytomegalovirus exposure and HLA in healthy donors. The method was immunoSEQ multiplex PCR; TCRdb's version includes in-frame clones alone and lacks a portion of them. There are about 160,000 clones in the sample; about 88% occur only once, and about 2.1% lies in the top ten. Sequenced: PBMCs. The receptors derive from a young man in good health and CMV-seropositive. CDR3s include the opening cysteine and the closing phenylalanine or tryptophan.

CDR3aa: CASSLTRQGFYEQYF; v_gene: TRBV27; j_gene: TRBJ2-7
CDR3aa: CASRKTGGYSGNTIYF; v_gene: TRBV19; j_gene: TRBJ1-3
CDR3aa: CAWSLQGAGYGYTF; v_gene: TRBV30; j_gene: TRBJ1-2
CDR3aa: CASSPTGTGGNGYTF; v_gene: TRBV5-1; j_gene: TRBJ1-2
CDR3aa: CSGGDRAYNEQFF; v_gene: TRBV29-1; j_gene: TRBJ2-1
CDR3aa: CASSRQVNTEAFF; v_gene: TRBV7-8; j_gene: TRBJ1-1
CDR3aa: CASSEEYGELFF; v_gene: TRBV2; j_gene: TRBJ2-2
CDR3aa: CASSRGQGENTEAFF; v_gene: TRBV6-6; j_gene: TRBJ1-1
CDR3aa: CASSSTASPLHF; v_gene: TRBV11-2; j_gene: TRBJ1-6
CDR3aa: CASSVRGSGANVLTF; v_gene: TRBV13; j_gene: TRBJ2-6
CDR3aa: CAWKDRGQNEQYF; v_gene: TRBV30; j_gene: TRBJ2-7
CDR3aa: CATRPDRDTTEAFF; v_gene: TRBV15; j_gene: TRBJ1-1
CDR3aa: CAWSVSYNEQFF; v_gene: TRBV30; j_gene: TRBJ2-1
CDR3aa: CATSPGGGFYNEQFF; v_gene: TRBV15; j_gene: TRBJ2-1
CDR3aa: CAIRQGASYEQYF; v_gene: TRBV6-1; j_gene: TRBJ2-7
CDR3aa: CASRGQGTLADTQYF; v_gene: TRBV2; j_gene: TRBJ2-3
CDR3aa: CASSQDLLAGPQFF; v_gene: TRBV4-1; j_gene: TRBJ2-1
CDR3aa: CASSGVGGQPQHF; v_gene: TRBV6-1; j_gene: TRBJ1-5
CDR3aa: CASSSTGGSETQYF; v_gene: TRBV27; j_gene: TRBJ2-5
CDR3aa: CASKAIRVVDQPQHF; v_gene: TRBV27; j_gene: TRBJ1-5
CDR3aa: CASSRYYEQYF; v_gene: TRBV25-1; j_gene: TRBJ2-7
CDR3aa: CASSAGTGLYGYTF; v_gene: TRBV2; j_gene: TRBJ1-2
CDR3aa: CAGLTQGHAEAFF; v_gene: TRBV7-2; j_gene: TRBJ1-1
CDR3aa: CATSDRAAGELFF; v_gene: TRBV6-1; j_gene: TRBJ2-2
CDR3aa: CASSLEGQQTYEQYF; v_gene: TRBV7-9; j_gene: TRBJ2-7
CDR3aa: CSARSRGVRFF; v_gene: TRBV20-1; j_gene: TRBJ1-4
CDR3aa: CASSLVRNTEAFF; v_gene: TRBV5-1; j_gene: TRBJ1-1
CDR3aa: CAISGEAASEAFF; v_gene: TRBV10-3; j_gene: TRBJ1-1
CDR3aa: CASSPPGQEKHEQYF; v_gene: TRBV27; j_gene: TRBJ2-7
CDR3aa: CASSTTRGPMGYTF; v_gene: TRBV27; j_gene: TRBJ1-2
CDR3aa: CASTPNRLMNTEAFF; v_gene: TRBV19; j_gene: TRBJ1-1
CDR3aa: CASSQARQLVDNEQFF; v_gene: TRBV4-3; j_gene: TRBJ2-1